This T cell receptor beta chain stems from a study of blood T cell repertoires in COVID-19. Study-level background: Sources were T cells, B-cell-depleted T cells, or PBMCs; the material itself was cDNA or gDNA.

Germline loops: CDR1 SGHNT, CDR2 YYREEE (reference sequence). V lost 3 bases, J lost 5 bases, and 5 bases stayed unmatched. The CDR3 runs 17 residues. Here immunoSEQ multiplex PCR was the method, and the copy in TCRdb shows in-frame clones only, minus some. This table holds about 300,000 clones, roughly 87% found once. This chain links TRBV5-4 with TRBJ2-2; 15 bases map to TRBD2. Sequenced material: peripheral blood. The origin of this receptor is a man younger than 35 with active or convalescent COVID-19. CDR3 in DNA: TGTGCCAGCAGCTCCTTTGGACTAGCGGGGGGGACCGGGGAGCTGTTTTTT. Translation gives CASSSFGLAGGTGELFF. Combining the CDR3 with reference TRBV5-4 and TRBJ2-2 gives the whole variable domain ETGVTQSPTHLIKTRGQQVTLRCSSQSGHNTVSWYQQALGQGPQFIFQYYREEENGRGNFPPRFSGLQFPNYSSELNVNALELDDSALYLCASSSFGLAGGTGELFFGEGSRLTVL.